This paragraph reports one T cell receptor beta chain. The sample belongs to a study of blood T cell repertoires in COVID-19. CDR3 length equals 13 residues. V was shortened by 7 bases and J by 2 bases, with 8 bases between the two germline ends. The germline gives CDR1 KGHDR, CDR2 SFDVKD. Original methodology: Nucleated cell counts were estimated from reference gene primer amplification. Profiled with immunoSEQ multiplex PCR; TCRdb holds only in-frame clones, not every one. V and J calls and clone size are copied from that table; D and trimming were computed from the DNA. This table holds 250,000 to 350,000 clones, 80% to 90% found once.

The material sequenced was peripheral blood. The chain carries TRBV24-1 and TRBJ2-1; the D gene is possibly TRBD1 (6 bases). The TCR sequence derives from a woman younger than 45 with active or convalescent COVID-19. As DNA, the CDR3 is TGTGCCACCAGCGGGACACCCTACAATGAGCAGTTCTTC. This codes for CATSGTPYNEQFF.